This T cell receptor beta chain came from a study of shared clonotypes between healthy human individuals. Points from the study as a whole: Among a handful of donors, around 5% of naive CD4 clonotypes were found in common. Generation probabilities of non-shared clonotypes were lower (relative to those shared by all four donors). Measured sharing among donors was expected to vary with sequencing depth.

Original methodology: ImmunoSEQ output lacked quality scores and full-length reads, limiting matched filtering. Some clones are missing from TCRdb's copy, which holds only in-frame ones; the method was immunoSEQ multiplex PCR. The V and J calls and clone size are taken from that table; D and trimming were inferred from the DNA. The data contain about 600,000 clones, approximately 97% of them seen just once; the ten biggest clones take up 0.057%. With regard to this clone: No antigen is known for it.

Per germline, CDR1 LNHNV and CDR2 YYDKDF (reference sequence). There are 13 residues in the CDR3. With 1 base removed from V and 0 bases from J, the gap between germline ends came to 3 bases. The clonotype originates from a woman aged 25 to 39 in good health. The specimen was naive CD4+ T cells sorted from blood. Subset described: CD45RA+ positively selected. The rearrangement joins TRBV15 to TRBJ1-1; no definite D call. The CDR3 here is CATSRGLNTEAFF. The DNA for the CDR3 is TGTGCCACCAGCAGAGGTCTGAACACTGAAGCTTTCTTT.